One sample yielded the 3 T cell receptor beta chains listed below, sequenced in a study of OX40 agonist ivuxolimab in advanced cancers. The protocol was immunoSEQ multiplex PCR, while the TCRdb copy is restricted to in-frame clones and leaves out a portion. The repertoire includes about 57,000 clones, over 80% of them detected once, and over 20% sits in the top ten. Sequencing used CD4+ or CD8+ T cells sorted from blood, obtained in a trial of the OX40 agonist ivuxolimab. The receptors shown here come from an adult with an advanced solid tumor such as melanoma, head and neck, liver or kidney cancer.

V is TRBV30 and J is TRBJ2-5; 13 bases line up with TRBD2. Germline CDR1 is GTSNPN and CDR2 is SVGIG (reference sequence). Trimming cost V 8 bases and J 5 bases; bases outside gene matches: 14. The CDR3 has 16 amino acids. This chain's CDR3 is CALGLAGVGFGETQYF. The CDR3 region has the DNA TGTGCCCTTGGACTAGCGGGAGTGGGGTTCGGGGAGACCCAGTACTTC.

This rearrangement joins TRBV30 to TRBJ2-1; 8 bases are shared with TRBD2. CDR3 length: 12 residues. Germline V lookup: CDR1 GTSNPN, CDR2 SVGIG (reference sequence). Here the CDR3 reads CTTSGGYNEQFF. CDR3 bases: TGTACCACTAGCGGTGGCTACAATGAGCAGTTCTTC.

The chain links TRBV6-5 to TRBJ1-2, with a tentative D call TRBD1 (5 bases). Germline values: CDR1 MNHEY, CDR2 SVGAGI. CDR3 length equals 14 residues. V lost 0 bases and J lost 6, with 11 bases in between. CDR3 bases: TGTGCCAGCAGTTACTCCGGAGGGGCGGATGGCTACACCTTC. Translated, it gives CASSYSGGADGYTF.